These 10 T cell receptor beta chains originate from one sample sequenced in a study of T cells in Graves' hyperthyroidism and ophthalmopathy. RNA transcripts gave rise to amplified TCR beta CDR3 regions. Carried out on the TCR CDR3, a first-round RT-PCR used the HTBI primer set. TCRdb re-called the multiplex PCR reads through MiXCR, storing one row per CDR3 protein. In the table there are about 300,000 distinct CDR3 sequences, roughly 15% of which are singletons. The source material was blood. These receptor sequences come from a woman between 40 and 50 years old with Graves' hyperthyroidism.

This clonotype was seen repeatedly, ten times or more. The V and J genes are TRBV4-1 and TRBJ1-1, with D uncertain. Per the germline V gene, CDR1 is MGHRA and CDR2 is YSYEKL. The CDR3 is made up of 16 amino acids. V lost 2 bases to trimming and J lost 5 bases, with 18 bases between them. DNA for the CDR3: TGCGCCAGCAGCCAATCCGCTGCGGCAGGACGGACTGAAGCTTTCTTT. Residues: CASSQSAAAGRTEAFF.

This clonotype was counted at least ten times. The chain uses TRBV28 and TRBJ2-7, with D tentatively TRBD1 or TRBD2 (5 bases each). The germline V gene encodes CDR1 MDHEN and CDR2 SYDVKM. Trimming removed 8 bases from V and 5 bases from J, with 16 bases in between. This CDR3 spans 13 amino acids. The DNA of the CDR3 is TGTGCCAGCCGGTTGGGGGTCCGCGACGAGCAGTACTTC. It encodes CASRLGVRDEQYF. The full variable domain, with the rest looked up from reference TRBV28 and TRBJ2-7, is DVKVTQSSRYLVKRTGEKVFLECVQDMDHENMFWYRQDPGLGLRLIYFSYDVKMKEKGDIPEGYSVSREKKERFSLILESASTNQTSMYLCASRLGVRDEQYFGPGTRLTVT.

The table lists this clonotype with a few counts. The DNA of the CDR3 is TGTGCCAGTAGTCTCACGGGACAGGGAACGCAGTATTTT. It specifies CASSLTGQGTQYF. The chain has TRBV19 and TRBJ2-3, with 9 nucleotides matching TRBD1. CDR1 and CDR2 from the germline V gene are LNHDA and SQIVND (reference sequence). Losses at the gene ends were 5 bases for V and 9 bases for J; bases not matched to a gene: 6. This CDR3 comprises 13 residues.

V gene TRBV2 combines with J gene TRBJ2-7, with TRBD1 matching 8 bases. After removal of 7 bases from V and 5 bases from J, the junction contained 10 bases not matched to a gene. The germline CDR1 and CDR2 sequences are SNHLY and FYNNEI. The CDR3 sequence is 14 residues long. The CDR3 reads CASIPGTGGHEQYF. The CDR3 bases are TGTGCCAGCATACCCGGGACAGGTGGCCACGAGCAGTACTTC. Variable domain in full (rest from reference TRBV2 and TRBJ2-7): EPEVTQTPSHQVTQMGQEVILRCVPISNHLYFYWYRQILGQKVEFLVSFYNNEISEKSEIFDDQFSVERPDGSNFTLKIRSTKLEDSAMYFCASIPGTGGHEQYFGPGTRLTVT.

This clonotype was counted between two and nine times. This chain joins TRBV19 and TRBJ1-1; D possibly corresponds to TRBD1 (5 bases). Deletions cut 0 bases from V and 10 bases from J, with 12 bases between. The CDR3 contains 13 residues. The V gene's germline CDR1 is LNHDA and CDR2 SQIVND (reference sequence). The CDR3 DNA sequence: TGTGCCAGTAGTATAGACCCAGGGATAGGAGCTTTCTTT. Translated: CASSIDPGIGAFF.

This clonotype was seen a few times. The J gene is TRBJ1-3, the V gene TRBV3-1, with D tentatively TRBD1 (5 bases). This CDR3 spans 17 amino acids. Trimming pared 0 bases from V and 7 bases from J, leaving 19 bases between. From germline, CDR1 is LGHDT and CDR2 YNNKEL (reference sequence). CDR3 bases: TGTGCCAGCAGCCAAGATTCCAGGTGGGGCGGATGGAACACCATATATTTT. Amino acid sequence: CASSQDSRWGGWNTIYF.

This clonotype turned up a few times. J is TRBJ1-2 and V is TRBV5-1, with 8 bases matching TRBD1. The germline gives CDR1 SGHRS, CDR2 YFSETQ. CDR3 size: 14 residues. Germline trimming cut 3 bases from V and 7 bases from J; bases unmatched to any gene: 8. The CDR3 here is CASSSTDRVGGYTF. CDR3 bases: TGCGCCAGCAGCTCGACGGACAGGGTTGGTGGCTACACCTTC. Together with reference TRBV5-1 and TRBJ1-2, the CDR3 gives the full variable domain: KAGVTQTPRYLIKTRGQQVTLSCSPISGHRSVSWYQQTPGQGLQFLFEYFSETQRNKGNFPGRFSGRQFSNSRSEMNVSTLELGDSALYLCASSSTDRVGGYTFGSGTRLTVV.

This clonotype was seen only a few times. The chain links TRBV24-1 to TRBJ2-1, with D perhaps TRBD1 (5 bases). Trimming took off 5 bases at V and 7 bases at J, with 17 bases between the two ends. Germline V gene sequence: CDR1 KGHDR, CDR2 SFDVKD. This CDR3 is 15 amino acids long. DNA of the CDR3: TGTGCCACCAGTGGAAGGTTTTCAGGGTTAAATGAGCAGTTCTTC. Translation: CATSGRFSGLNEQFF.

This clonotype was picked up many times. The rearrangement joins TRBV7-2 to TRBJ2-5, with D maybe TRBD2 (6 bases). V lost 4 bases and J lost 3, with 12 bases in between. CDR1 SGHTA and CDR2 FQGNSA come from the germline V gene. The CDR3 is 14 amino acids. CDR3 bases: TGTGCCAGCAGCTCCGGGACTCCCGAAGAGACCCAGTACTTC. Translation: CASSSGTPEETQYF.

This rearrangement joins TRBV7-9 to TRBJ1-4; the D gene is possibly TRBD1 (6 bases). V lost 6 bases and J lost 5, with 13 bases in between. The CDR3 sequence is 14 residues long. Looked up from germline, CDR1 is SEHNR and CDR2 is FQNEAQ (reference sequence). For the CDR3, the DNA is TGTGCCAGCAGTCGATCGGACAGCAATGAAAAACTGTTTTTT. The encoded protein is CASSRSDSNEKLFF.